A selection of T cell receptor beta chains follows, all from one sample in a study. Via MiXCR, TCRdb re-called the RT-PCR reads, giving one row per CDR3 protein. There are about 680,000 distinct CDR3 sequences in the sample; 12% to 15% occur only once, and around 3.3% lies in the top ten. Sequencing used memory CD4+ T cells from blood. These receptors were collected from a female donor in good health, serving as a healthy control. Both conserved end residues are trimmed from each CDR3.

J	V	CDR3
TRBJ2-2	TRBV29-1	SVGYNTGELF
TRBJ2-3	TRBV20-1	SARISSPDTQY
TRBJ2-7	TRBV7-2	ASSSRSASGSPSEQY
TRBJ2-4	TRBV5-1	ASSLLGASNIQY
TRBJ1-1	TRBV19	ASSIQGWDTEAF
TRBJ2-6	TRBV7-2	ASRDPSGSSGANVLT
TRBJ2-6	TRBV6-4	ASSVQGESGANVLT
TRBJ1-5	TRBV20-1	SASPPSRVGDQPQH
TRBJ1-1	TRBV10-3	AISESIAVGAAF
TRBJ2-7	TRBV29-1	SVSGAGDYEQY
TRBJ2-3	TRBV5-1	ASSLVRGSGRTDTQY
TRBJ2-1	TRBV5-1	ASSLGEQGLPQF
TRBJ1-1	TRBV20-1	SARDQGAVNTEAF
TRBJ2-2	TRBV29-1	SVDQGHTGELF
TRBJ2-7	TRBV7-9	PSSLSYGGEQY
TRBJ1-1	TRBV10-3	AISESGGENTEAF
TRBJ2-1	TRBV10-3	AISVGQGAKDEQF
TRBJ1-1	TRBV20-1	SVEALNTEAF
TRBJ2-1	TRBV6-5	ASSPDTAPSGEQF
TRBJ2-7	TRBV7-2	ASSGASGRREQY